The 18 T cell receptor beta chains listed next were all sequenced from one sample in a study of blood T cell repertoires in COVID-19. Some clones are missing from TCRdb's copy, which holds only in-frame ones; the method was immunoSEQ multiplex PCR. The sample records about 150,000 clones, about 79% being singletons. Sequenced sample: peripheral blood. The receptors come from a woman aged 50 to 65 with acute or convalescent COVID-19.

This chain links TRBV9 with TRBJ2-3; no reliable D call. This CDR3 region has 15 residues. V gave up 5 bases and J gave up 0 bases, with 13 bases separating them. CDR1 is SGDLS and CDR2 is YYNGEE in the germline V gene. The CDR3 nucleotides read TGTGCCAGCAGAGATATGGGCTCGAGCACAGATACGCAGTATTTT. Protein sequence: CASRDMGSSTDTQYF.

A single count supports this clone. The chain has TRBV7-2 and TRBJ2-2; TRBD1 matches at 7 bases. CDR3 size: 16 residues. Unmatched junction bases numbered 10, after V lost 5 bases and J lost 4 bases. CDR1 and CDR2 (germline): SGHTA, FQGNSA. The CDR3: CASSPRGTGVTGELFF. The CDR3 region has the DNA TGTGCCAGCAGCCCTCGCGGTACAGGGGTCACCGGGGAGCTGTTTTTT. Looking up the rest from reference TRBV7-2 and TRBJ2-2 gives the full variable domain: GAGVSQSPSNKVTEKGKDVELRCDPISGHTALYWYRQSLGQGLEFLIYFQGNSAPDKSGLPSDRFSAERTGGSVSTLTIQRTQQEDSAVYLCASSPRGTGVTGELFFGEGSRLTVL.

V gene TRBV24-1 combines with J gene TRBJ2-3; 7 nucleotides agree with TRBD1. The CDR3 sequence is 14 residues long. J gave up 1 base and V 3 bases, and 0 bases lay outside the gene matches. Looked up from germline, CDR1 is KGHDR and CDR2 is SFDVKD. CDR3 residues: CATSDGQGTDTQYF. CDR3 sequence (DNA): TGTGCCACCAGTGATGGACAGGGCACAGATACGCAGTATTTT.

The chain uses TRBV11-3 and TRBJ1-1, with 10 bases fitting TRBD1. Trimming removed 8 bases from V and 3 bases from J; junction bases left unmatched: 6. In germline, CDR1 is SGHNT, CDR2 YENEEA. This CDR3 contains 14 residues. The CDR3 DNA is TGTGCCAGCGCCTGGGGGACAGGGGACACTGAAGCTTTCTTT. Residues: CASAWGTGDTEAFF. Based on the CDR3 plus reference TRBV11-3 and TRBJ1-1, the full variable domain is EAGVVQSPRYKIIEKKQPVAFWCNPISGHNTLYWYLQNLGQGPELLIRYENEEAVDDSQLPKDRFSAERLKGVDSTLKIQPAELGDSAVYLCASAWGTGDTEAFFGQGTRLTVV.

The V gene is TRBV19, the J gene TRBJ1-3; TRBD1 might be the D (5 bases). The CDR3 spans 14 residues. CDR1 and CDR2 (germline): LNHDA, SQIVND (reference sequence). Trimming cost V 5 bases and J 4 bases, with 12 bases left between them. The CDR3 DNA sequence: TGTGCCAGTAGTTTTCTGGGGCCCGGAAACACCATATATTTT. Protein product: CASSFLGPGNTIYF.

The rearrangement links TRBV3-1 (or the pseudogene TRBV3-2) to TRBJ2-1; D is perhaps TRBD1 (6 bases). Trimming left V 0 bases short and J 1 base short, with 10 bases between. This CDR3 has 16 amino acids. The germline V gene has CDR1 LGHDT and CDR2 YNNKEL (reference sequence). CDR3 nucleotides: TGTGCCAGCAGCCAAGAGGGGGCAGGGTCCTACAATGAGCAGTTCTTC. The encoded protein is CASSQEGAGSYNEQFF.

The CDR3 loop reads CASSAGQANTGELFF. CDR3 nucleotides: TGTGCCAGTAGCGCGGGACAGGCAAACACCGGGGAGCTGTTTTTT. The V and J genes are TRBV19 and TRBJ2-2; 8 nucleotides agree with TRBD1. The CDR3 is 15 amino acids. The V and J ends lost 6 bases and 2 bases, in that order; junction bases with no gene match: 5. The germline CDR1 and CDR2 sequences are LNHDA and SQIVND (reference sequence).

This clone was counted once. This chain links TRBV27 with TRBJ1-6; 8 positions match TRBD1. The CDR3 extends over 18 amino acids. With V trimmed by 5 bases and J by 7 bases, 16 bases remained unmatched. CDR1 and CDR2 from the germline V gene are MNHEY and SMNVEV (reference sequence). CDR3 nucleotide sequence: TGTGCCAGCAGTCCCGCCCCTCGACAGGGGTCCGAAAATTCACCCCTCCACTTT. This encodes CASSPAPRQGSENSPLHF.

This sequence joins TRBV18 and TRBJ1-4, with D unclear. Germline-derived CDR1 and CDR2 are KGHSH and LQKENI. The CDR3 is made up of 14 amino acids. V shed 3 bases and J shed 7 bases, with 12 bases lying between them. The CDR3 DNA reads as TGTGCCAGCTCACCCCGGGGAATCGGTGAAAAACTGTTTTTT. This sequence encodes CASSPRGIGEKLFF. Using reference TRBV18 and TRBJ1-4 for the parts outside the CDR3, the full variable domain is NAGVMQNPRHLVRRRGQEARLRCSPMKGHSHVYWYRQLPEEGLKFMVYLQKENIIDESGMPKERFSAEFPKEGPSILRIQQVVRGDSAAYFCASSPRGIGEKLFFGSGTQLSVL.

This clone was observed a handful of times. This chain connects TRBV2 to TRBJ2-7; D remains ambiguous. Per the germline V gene, CDR1 is SNHLY and CDR2 is FYNNEI. This CDR3 is 11 amino acids long. Trimming took 4 bases from V and 3 from J, leaving 4 bases between them. The CDR3 DNA follows: TGTGCCAGCAGTGCGGGCTACGAGCAGTACTTC. Encoded protein: CASSAGYEQYF. Supplemented by reference TRBV2 and TRBJ2-7, the full variable domain reads EPEVTQTPSHQVTQMGQEVILRCVPISNHLYFYWYRQILGQKVEFLVSFYNNEISEKSEIFDDQFSVERPDGSNFTLKIRSTKLEDSAMYFCASSAGYEQYFGPGTRLTVT.

The chain joins TRBV19 to TRBJ2-5; TRBD2 agrees at 11 bases. This CDR3 spans 15 amino acids. The germline gives CDR1 LNHDA, CDR2 SQIVND (reference sequence). V lost 3 bases and J lost 2; bases outside the gene matches: 2. CDR3 protein: CASSMGTSGQETQYF. CDR3 DNA: TGTGCCAGTAGTATGGGGACTAGCGGACAAGAGACCCAGTACTTC. Combining the CDR3 with reference TRBV19 and TRBJ2-5 gives the whole variable domain DGGITQSPKYLFRKEGQNVTLSCEQNLNHDAMYWYRQDPGQGLRLIYYSQIVNDFQKGDIAEGYSVSREKKESFPLTVTSAQKNPTAFYLCASSMGTSGQETQYFGPGTRLLVL.

The J gene is TRBJ2-2, the V gene TRBV19; D possibly corresponds to TRBD2 (5 bases). The CDR3 is 20 residues long. The V and J ends lost 5 bases and 2 bases respectively, with 27 bases between them. Per the germline V gene, CDR1 is LNHDA and CDR2 is SQIVND (reference sequence). The CDR3 DNA is TGTGCCAGTAGTCCAGCCGGTTGGGCTCTAGCTAACCAAAACACCGGGGAGCTGTTTTTT. Translation: CASSPAGWALANQNTGELFF. Looking up the rest from reference TRBV19 and TRBJ2-2 gives the full variable domain: DGGITQSPKYLFRKEGQNVTLSCEQNLNHDAMYWYRQDPGQGLRLIYYSQIVNDFQKGDIAEGYSVSREKKESFPLTVTSAQKNPTAFYLCASSPAGWALANQNTGELFFGEGSRLTVL.

This chain links TRBV7-3 with TRBJ1-2, with D uncertain. CDR1 and CDR2 (germline): SGHTA, FQGTGA. Trimming took off 0 bases at V and 1 base at J, with 6 bases between the two ends. The CDR3 sequence is 14 residues long. The CDR3 nucleotides are TGTGCCAGCAGCTTAACCGGGAGTAACTATGGCTACACCTTC. This gives the protein CASSLTGSNYGYTF.

This sequence joins TRBV5-8 and TRBJ2-5, with a tentative D call TRBD2 (7 bases). The CDR3 totals 13 residues. The V gene lost 5 bases and the J gene lost 4 bases, with 12 bases spanning the gap. The V gene's germline CDR1 is SGHTS and CDR2 YDEGEE. The chain's CDR3 is CASRPGGPETQYF. The CDR3 nucleotides are TGTGCCAGCAGGCCGGGGGGCCCAGAGACCCAGTACTTC. The full variable domain, rest sourced from reference TRBV5-8 and TRBJ2-5, is EAGVTQSPTHLIKTRGQQATLRCSPISGHTSVYWYQQALGLGLQFLLWYDEGEERNRGNFPPRFSGRQFPNYSSELNVNALELEDSALYLCASRPGGPETQYFGPGTRLLVL.

The rearrangement joins TRBV18 to TRBJ2-7; TRBD2 matches 7 bases. This CDR3 contains 15 residues. J gave up 2 bases and V 1 base, and 5 bases lay outside the gene matches. CDR1 is KGHSH, CDR2 LQKENI, per germline. CDR3 residues: CASSPLTSPPYEQYF. The CDR3 DNA is TGTGCCAGCTCACCACTGACTAGCCCGCCCTACGAGCAGTACTTC.

Of note for this clone: The sample holds other DNA sequences that translate to the same CDR3. The chain recombines TRBV7-2 with TRBJ1-5, with unresolved D. Germline V gene sequence: CDR1 SGHTA, CDR2 FQGNSA. Trimming cost V 5 bases and J 5 bases, with 10 bases left between them. The CDR3 consists of 13 residues. The CDR3: CASSLRGDQPQHF. CDR3 bases: TGTGCCAGCAGCCTTCGGGGAGATCAGCCCCAGCATTTT.

The chain combines TRBV5-1 with TRBJ1-2; D possibly corresponds to TRBD1 (5 bases). The CDR3 totals 14 residues. Per the germline V gene, CDR1 is SGHRS and CDR2 is YFSETQ. The V end was cut by 4 bases, the J end by 1 base, with 11 bases between. The CDR3 spells CASSLGLFNYGYTF. The CDR3 bases are TGCGCCAGCAGCCTGGGACTGTTTAACTATGGCTACACCTTC.

This sequence joins TRBV19 and TRBJ2-7; a weak D match, TRBD1 (5 bases). V was pared by 6 bases and J by 5 bases, with 17 bases between. Germline values: CDR1 LNHDA, CDR2 SQIVND (reference sequence). The CDR3 extends over 14 amino acids. CDR3 residues: CASRPGSAPDEQYF. Written as DNA, the CDR3 is TGTGCCAGTAGACCAGGGTCGGCCCCCGACGAGCAGTACTTC.